This paragraph reports one T cell receptor beta chain. Its antigen is as yet unknown. The junction shows a germline mismatch at one end, possibly a read error. The sample contains more than one DNA sequence encoding this CDR3. The data stem from a study of Ad26.COV2.S vaccination and SARS-CoV-2 variants. Turning to the study itself: Into the muscle, Ad26.COV2.S was dosed once or twice, 56 days apart.

Treatment given: some 20 received Ad26.COV2.S at low or high dose, single or two shots; about 5 received placebo; per-sample allocation not given. Collection of samples fell on day 63 after the first vaccine or placebo injection. Cohort 1b enrolled adults aged 18-55 years in Boston. The vaccine delivered Wuhan-strain SARS-CoV-2 spike through an Ad26 vector. General study results and limits: Responses of T cells in total may have been underestimated by the TCR breadth and depth analyses.

CDR1 and CDR2 from the germline V gene are MNHEY and SMNVEV (reference sequence). This CDR3 has 10 amino acids. The table came from immunoSEQ multiplex PCR; TCRdb's copy has only in-frame clones and leaves some out. Here the sample spans 300,000 to 350,000 clones, approximately 90% being singletons. Sequencing used peripheral blood, obtained in a trial of Ad26.COV2.S vaccine versus placebo. This sequence originates from a person between 18 and 65 years old who received the Ad26.COV2.S COVID-19 vaccine or a placebo. This chain links TRBV27 with TRBJ2-7, with TRBD2 matching 9 bases. CDR3 in DNA: TGCGCTAGCGGGATTTACGAGCAGTACTTC. This sequence encodes CASGIYEQYF.